The T cell receptor beta chain under discussion was sequenced for a study of blood T cell repertoires in COVID-19. Study overall: There were acute and convalescent COVID-19 samples, and they came from the United States, Italy and Spain. In each case, the material was cDNA or gDNA derived from T cells, B-cell-depleted T cells, or PBMCs.

Germline values: CDR1 SGHVS, CDR2 FNYEAQ. The ends lost 5 bases at V and 4 bases at J; junction bases unmatched: 7. This CDR3 is 16 amino acids long. In the study's own analysis: By means of reference gene primer amplification, nucleated cell counts were estimated. Only in-frame clones appear in the TCRdb table, and some are missing; sequencing was by immunoSEQ multiplex PCR. V, J and clone size reflect that table, while D and trimming were determined from the DNA. The data contain under 250,000 clones, 84% of them singletons. This receptor was taken from a human donor in a cohort sampled during active COVID-19. The chain recombines TRBV7-6 with TRBJ2-1, with 11 bases identical to TRBD2. Sequencing was carried out using peripheral blood. The CDR3 DNA is TGTGCCAGCAGCCGAACCGGGACTAGCGGTTACAATGAGCAGTTCTTC. Its protein product is CASSRTGTSGYNEQFF.